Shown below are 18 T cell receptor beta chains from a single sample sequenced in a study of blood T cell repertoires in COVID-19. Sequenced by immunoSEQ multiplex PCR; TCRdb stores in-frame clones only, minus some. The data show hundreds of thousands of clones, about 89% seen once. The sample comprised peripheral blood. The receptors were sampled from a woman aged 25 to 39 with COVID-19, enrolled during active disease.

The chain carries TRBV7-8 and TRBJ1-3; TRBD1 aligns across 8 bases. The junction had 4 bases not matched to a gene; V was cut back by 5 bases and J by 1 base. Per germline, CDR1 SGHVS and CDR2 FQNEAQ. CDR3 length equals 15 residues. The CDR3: CASSQQGGSGNTIYF. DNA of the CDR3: TGTGCCAGCAGCCAACAGGGGGGGTCTGGAAACACCATATATTTT.

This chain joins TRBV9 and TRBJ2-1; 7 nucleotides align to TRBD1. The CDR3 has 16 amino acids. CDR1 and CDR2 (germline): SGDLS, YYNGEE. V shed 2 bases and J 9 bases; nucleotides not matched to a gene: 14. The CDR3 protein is CASSVSGTATTVEQFF. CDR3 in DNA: TGTGCCAGCAGCGTGTCGGGGACAGCTACTACCGTTGAGCAGTTCTTC.

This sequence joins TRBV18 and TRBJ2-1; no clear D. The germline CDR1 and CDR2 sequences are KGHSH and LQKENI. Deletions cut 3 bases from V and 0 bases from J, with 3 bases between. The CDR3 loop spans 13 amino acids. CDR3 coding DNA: TGTGCCAGCTCACCGAGCTCCTACAATGAGCAGTTCTTC. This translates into CASSPSSYNEQFF.

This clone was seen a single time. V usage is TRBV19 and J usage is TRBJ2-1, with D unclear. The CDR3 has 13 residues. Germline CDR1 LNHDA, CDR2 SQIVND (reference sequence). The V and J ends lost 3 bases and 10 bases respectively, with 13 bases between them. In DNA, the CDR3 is TGTGCCAGTAGTATGAGGAGTAGTTGGGAGCAGTTCTTC. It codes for CASSMRSSWEQFF.

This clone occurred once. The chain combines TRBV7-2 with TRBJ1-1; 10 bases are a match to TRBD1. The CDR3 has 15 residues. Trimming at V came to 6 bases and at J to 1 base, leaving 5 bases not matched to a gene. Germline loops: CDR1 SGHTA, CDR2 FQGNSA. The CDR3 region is CASSRTGGSNTEAFF. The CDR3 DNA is TGTGCCAGCAGTAGGACAGGGGGATCGAACACTGAAGCTTTCTTT.

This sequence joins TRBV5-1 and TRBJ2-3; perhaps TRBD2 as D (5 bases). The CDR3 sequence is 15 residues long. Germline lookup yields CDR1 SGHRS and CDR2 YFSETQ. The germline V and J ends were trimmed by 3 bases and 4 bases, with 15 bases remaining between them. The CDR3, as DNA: TGCGCCAGCAGCTCCGACCCTCCGAGGGCAGATACGCAGTATTTT. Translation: CASSSDPPRADTQYF.

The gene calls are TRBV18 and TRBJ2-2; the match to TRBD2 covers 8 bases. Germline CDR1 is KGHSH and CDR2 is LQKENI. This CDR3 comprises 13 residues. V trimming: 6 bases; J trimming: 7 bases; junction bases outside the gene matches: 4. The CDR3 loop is CASSLREDGELFF. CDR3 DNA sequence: TGTGCCAGCTCCCTGCGGGAGGACGGGGAGCTGTTTTTT.

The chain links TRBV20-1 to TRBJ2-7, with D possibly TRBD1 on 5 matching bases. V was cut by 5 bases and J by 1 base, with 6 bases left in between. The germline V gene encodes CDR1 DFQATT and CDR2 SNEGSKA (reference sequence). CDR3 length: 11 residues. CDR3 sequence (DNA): TGCAGTGCTGACAGATCCTACGAGCAGTACTTC. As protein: CSADRSYEQYF.

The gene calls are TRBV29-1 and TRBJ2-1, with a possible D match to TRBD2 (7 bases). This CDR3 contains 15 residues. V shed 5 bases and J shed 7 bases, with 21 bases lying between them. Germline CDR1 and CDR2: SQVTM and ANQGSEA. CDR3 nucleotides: TGCAGCGTTCTTGGAAGCGGACTAGGGGGGAATGAGCAGTTCTTC. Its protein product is CSVLGSGLGGNEQFF.

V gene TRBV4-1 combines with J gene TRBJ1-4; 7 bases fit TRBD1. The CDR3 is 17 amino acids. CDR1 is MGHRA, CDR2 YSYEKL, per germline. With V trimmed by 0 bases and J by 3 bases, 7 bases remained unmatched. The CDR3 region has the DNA TGCGCCAGCAGCCAAGAAGGTCTAGGACAGGCTAATGAAAAACTGTTTTTT. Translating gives CASSQEGLGQANEKLFF.

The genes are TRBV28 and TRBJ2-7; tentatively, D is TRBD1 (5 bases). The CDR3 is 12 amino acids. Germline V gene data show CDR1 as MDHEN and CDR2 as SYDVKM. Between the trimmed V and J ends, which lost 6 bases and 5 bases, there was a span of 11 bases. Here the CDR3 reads CASSQDMHEQYV. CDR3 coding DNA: TGTGCCAGCAGCCAGGACATGCACGAGCAGTACGTC.

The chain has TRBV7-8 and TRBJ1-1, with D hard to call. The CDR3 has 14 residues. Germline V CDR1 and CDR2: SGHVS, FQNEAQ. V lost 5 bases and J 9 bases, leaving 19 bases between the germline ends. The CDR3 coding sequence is TGTGCCAGCAGCCGAGACGACAACAACCGACAAGCTTTCTTT. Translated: CASSRDDNNRQAFF.

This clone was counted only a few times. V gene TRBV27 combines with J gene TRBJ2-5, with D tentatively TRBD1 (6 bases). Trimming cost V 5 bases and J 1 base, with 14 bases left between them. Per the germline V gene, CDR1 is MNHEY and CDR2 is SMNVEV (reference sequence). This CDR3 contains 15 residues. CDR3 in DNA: TGTGCCAGCAGTCCCGGCCGAGGGGGCCAAGAGACCCAGTACTTC. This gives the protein CASSPGRGGQETQYF.

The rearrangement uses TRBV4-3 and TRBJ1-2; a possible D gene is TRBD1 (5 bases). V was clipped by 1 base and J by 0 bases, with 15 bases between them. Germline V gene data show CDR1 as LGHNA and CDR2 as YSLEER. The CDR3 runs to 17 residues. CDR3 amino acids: CASSQAIPTATNYGYTF. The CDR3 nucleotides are TGCGCCAGCAGCCAAGCGATTCCGACAGCCACTAACTATGGCTACACCTTC.

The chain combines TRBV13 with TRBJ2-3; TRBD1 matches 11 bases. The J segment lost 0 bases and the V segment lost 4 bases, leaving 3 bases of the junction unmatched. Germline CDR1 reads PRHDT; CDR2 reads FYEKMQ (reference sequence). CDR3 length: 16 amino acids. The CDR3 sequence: CASSYGQGASTDTQYF. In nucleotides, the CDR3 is TGTGCCAGCAGCTACGGACAGGGGGCGAGCACAGATACGCAGTATTTT.

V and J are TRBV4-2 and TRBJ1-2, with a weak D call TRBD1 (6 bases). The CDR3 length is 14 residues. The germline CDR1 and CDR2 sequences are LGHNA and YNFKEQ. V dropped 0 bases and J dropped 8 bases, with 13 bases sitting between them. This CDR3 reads CASSQDPQGTGYTF. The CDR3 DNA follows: TGTGCCAGCAGCCAAGATCCCCAGGGGACAGGCTACACCTTC.

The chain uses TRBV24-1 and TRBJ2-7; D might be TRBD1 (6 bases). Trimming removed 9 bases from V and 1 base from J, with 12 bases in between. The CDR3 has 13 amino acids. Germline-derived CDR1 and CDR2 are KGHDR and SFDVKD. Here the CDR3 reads CATRDTNSYEQYF. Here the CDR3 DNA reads TGTGCCACCCGGGACACCAATTCCTACGAGCAGTACTTC.

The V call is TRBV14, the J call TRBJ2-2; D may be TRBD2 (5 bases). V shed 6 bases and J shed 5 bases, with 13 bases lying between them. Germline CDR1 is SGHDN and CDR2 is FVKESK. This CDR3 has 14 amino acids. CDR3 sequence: CASSPREQTGELFF. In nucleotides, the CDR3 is TGTGCCAGCAGTCCAAGGGAGCAAACCGGGGAGCTGTTTTTT.